These T cell receptor beta chains were read from a single sample in a study of blood T cell repertoires in COVID-19. Clones were sequenced by immunoSEQ multiplex PCR, and TCRdb holds only the in-frame ones, with some missing. The data hold 200,000 to 250,000 clones, with about 81% observed a single time. Material: peripheral blood. The receptors stem from an elderly woman with COVID-19, enrolled during active disease. CDR3s include the opening cysteine and the closing phenylalanine or tryptophan. D genes are given only for firm matches.

CDR3 protein | J gene | V gene | D gene
CASSEGGRGQGSEAFF | TRBJ1-1 | TRBV25-1 | TRBD1
CASRFSGNTGELFF | TRBJ2-2 | TRBV28 | NA
CASSRDRGSYEQYF | TRBJ2-7 | TRBV7-2 | TRBD1
CASSYSTTSMNTEAFF | TRBJ1-1 | TRBV6-5 | NA
CASSLARNNEQFF | TRBJ2-1 | TRBV12-3/TRBV12-4 | NA
CASSPRTSGRALETQYF | TRBJ2-5 | TRBV11-2 | TRBD2
CASSFDRANYGYTF | TRBJ1-2 | TRBV7-8 | TRBD1
CATSRVGGSLHF | TRBJ1-6 | TRBV15 | NA
CASSQASSGGWEQFF | TRBJ2-1 | TRBV3-1/TRBV3-2 | TRBD2
CAWSPSKGQVEKLFF | TRBJ1-4 | TRBV30 | TRBD1
CASSPAGYQGNEKLFF | TRBJ1-4 | TRBV18 | NA
CASSLGPSGGSYEQYF | TRBJ2-7 | TRBV5-1 | TRBD2
CASSSPSGRDTQYF | TRBJ2-3 | TRBV7-2 | TRBD2
CASSYSLTGGDTQYF | TRBJ2-3 | TRBV6-5 | TRBD1
CASSYRGTGRNELQPQHF | TRBJ1-5 | TRBV6-2/TRBV6-3 | TRBD1
CASSLQENTEAFF | TRBJ1-1 | TRBV7-6 | NA
CASITPGLAAYNEQFF | TRBJ2-1 | TRBV28 | TRBD2
CASSRVGVRNTEAFF | TRBJ1-1 | TRBV18 | NA
CASRRDRGMYGYTF | TRBJ1-2 | TRBV6-5 | TRBD1
CSVRDSEAFF | TRBJ1-1 | TRBV29-1 | TRBD1
CASSQGRGSTDTQYF | TRBJ2-3 | TRBV4-2 | NA
CAISEFVASGSDTQYF | TRBJ2-3 | TRBV10-3 | TRBD2
CASSPLPGGTDTQYF | TRBJ2-3 | TRBV5-1 | NA
CASSPAENTEAFF | TRBJ1-1 | TRBV18 | NA
CASGLGLAGGNFYEQFF | TRBJ2-1 | TRBV12-5 | TRBD2
CASSYGGGVVQPQHF | TRBJ1-5 | TRBV6-2/TRBV6-3 | NA
CASRASVAVPGNTIYF | TRBJ1-3 | TRBV21-1 | NA
CSRGGNTEAFF | TRBJ1-1 | TRBV20-1 | NA
CASGSQGAINQPQHF | TRBJ1-5 | TRBV7-2 | TRBD1
CAWKFNPPAEAFF | TRBJ1-1 | TRBV30 | NA
CASSLSGPGEGQPQHF | TRBJ1-5 | TRBV5-6 | NA
CAWSVLGGNEQYF | TRBJ2-7 | TRBV30 | TRBD2
CASRGQGNVSPLHF | TRBJ1-6 | TRBV7-9 | TRBD1